Listed below are T cell receptor beta chains from one sample, sequenced in a study of identical twins. TCRdb fed the 5' RACE reads into MiXCR, producing one record per CDR3 protein. The sample comprises 500,000 to 550,000 distinct CDR3 sequences, around 20% of which are singletons, and around 0.47% rests with the top ten. These data were likewise used in another study, on yellow fever vaccine responses in identical twins.

The sample consisted of CD4+ T cells sorted from blood. The receptors were gathered from a woman aged 18-35 years in good health. Both conserved end residues are part of each CDR3. Fields, in order: V gene, D gene, clone size, J gene, CDR3 protein, CDR3 DNA. A D gene is named only where the DNA matches it firmly. Only part of the rows carry a size: once, few, many, or a class if the clone is expanded.

>TRBV20-1|.|.|TRBJ1-1
CSASGGAQSNTEAFF
TGCAGTGCTAGTGGGGGGGCGCAGTCTAACACTGAAGCTTTCTTT
>TRBV7-2|.|.|TRBJ1-6
CASSLGVSGSPLHF
TGTGCCAGCAGCTTAGGAGTTTCTGGATCACCCCTCCACTTT
>TRBV6-1|.|.|TRBJ2-7
CASSGLEAGYEQYF
TGTGCCAGCAGCGGACTGGAGGCGGGGTACGAGCAGTACTTC
>TRBV6-1|.|few|TRBJ2-1
CASSFWRGGNEQFF
TGTGCCAGTTCGTTTTGGCGGGGCGGGAATGAGCAGTTCTTC
>TRBV5-5|.|.|TRBJ1-3
CASSTNRGPGNTIYF
TGTGCCAGCAGCACTAATCGGGGGCCTGGAAACACCATATATTTT
>TRBV9|.|many|TRBJ1-1
CASSPRAVSTEAFF
TGTGCCAGCAGCCCGAGGGCCGTGAGCACTGAAGCTTTCTTT
>TRBV6-1|.|.|TRBJ2-1
CASLAQSYNEQFF
TGTGCCAGCTTGGCCCAATCCTACAATGAGCAGTTCTTC
>TRBV5-1|TRBD1|.|TRBJ1-4
CASSLPLGQGGEKLFF
TGCGCCAGCAGTCTCCCACTGGGACAGGGAGGGGAAAAACTGTTTTTT
>TRBV7-2|TRBD1|few|TRBJ2-1
CASSRDRGPYNEQFF
TGTGCCAGCAGTCGGGACAGGGGGCCCTACAATGAGCAGTTCTTC
>TRBV5-1|.|many|TRBJ2-1
CASSLVGDEQFF
TGCGCCAGCAGCTTGGTGGGGGATGAGCAGTTCTTC
>TRBV20-1|TRBD2|.|TRBJ2-3
CSARVMTSGVTDTQYF
TGCAGTGCTAGAGTCATGACTAGCGGGGTAACAGATACGCAGTATTTT
>TRBV20-1|.|.|TRBJ1-1
CSARDPSTTEAFF
TGCAGTGCTAGAGATCCTTCGACGACTGAAGCTTTCTTT
>TRBV24-1|.|.|TRBJ1-2
CATSVGAGGYTF
TGTGCCACCAGTGTAGGAGCCGGCGGCTACACCTTC
>TRBV20-1|TRBD2|.|TRBJ2-1
CSARAPGLAGGSYEQFF
TGCAGTGCTAGAGCCCCGGGACTAGCGGGAGGTAGCTATGAGCAGTTCTTC
>TRBV12-3/TRBV12-4|.|few|TRBJ2-5
CASSPGPTGAAETQYF
TGTGCCAGCAGTCCCGGACCCACGGGGGCGGCGGAGACCCAGTACTTC
>TRBV18|.|.|TRBJ2-3
CASSPYPSSGTDTQYF
TGTGCCAGCTCACCGTATCCCTCCTCTGGTACAGATACGCAGTATTTT
>TRBV7-2|.|many|TRBJ1-5
CASSLVAGSGQPQHF
TGTGCCAGCAGCTTAGTTGCAGGGTCAGGTCAGCCCCAGCATTTT
>TRBV7-2|TRBD2|few|TRBJ2-2
CASSITSGGRTGELFF
TGTGCCAGCAGCATTACTAGCGGGGGGAGAACCGGGGAGCTGTTTTTT
>TRBV7-6|.|.|TRBJ2-7
CARQSGDQGYEQYF
TGTGCCAGGCAGAGCGGAGACCAGGGGTACGAGCAGTACTTC
>TRBV24-1|TRBD2|.|TRBJ2-1
CATSGQLAGGPNEQFF
TGTGCCACCAGTGGCCAACTAGCGGGAGGGCCCAATGAGCAGTTCTTC
>TRBV6-1|.|.|TRBJ1-5
CASSEPGANNQPQHF
TGTGCCAGCAGTGAGCCGGGGGCCAACAATCAGCCCCAGCATTTT
>TRBV20-1|TRBD2|.|TRBJ2-7
CSARDGTSGPYEQYF
TGCAGTGCTAGAGATGGGACTAGCGGTCCCTACGAGCAGTACTTC
>TRBV7-2|.|.|TRBJ2-3
CASRHGSPGASQYF
TGTGCCAGCAGACACGGATCTCCTGGGGCATCGCAGTATTTT
>TRBV9|TRBD2|many|TRBJ2-2
CASSVSGTSATGELFF
TGTGCCAGCAGCGTATCGGGGACTAGCGCTACCGGGGAGCTGTTTTTT
>TRBV4-1|TRBD1|many|TRBJ1-3
CASSTSRTGGSSGNTIYF
TGCGCCAGCAGCACATCCCGGACAGGGGGAAGCTCTGGAAACACCATATATTTT
>TRBV6-5|.|many|TRBJ1-4
CASSSQGGNEKLFF
TGTGCCAGCAGTTCACAGGGCGGGAATGAAAAACTGTTTTTT
>TRBV20-1|.|few|TRBJ1-1
CSARVGWAGNTEAFF
TGCAGTGCTCGAGTTGGGTGGGCGGGGAACACTGAAGCTTTCTTT
>TRBV20-1|.|few|TRBJ1-1
CSARDASVAFF
TGCAGTGCTAGAGACGCTTCCGTAGCTTTCTTT
>TRBV5-1|TRBD1|.|TRBJ2-7
CASSFETGGRNEQYF
TGCGCCAGCAGCTTTGAGACAGGGGGTCGTAACGAGCAGTACTTC
>TRBV20-1|.|.|TRBJ2-7
CSAITGSALSYEQYF
TGCAGTGCTATCACAGGGTCAGCCCTCTCCTACGAGCAGTACTTC
>TRBV5-6|TRBD2|.|TRBJ2-2
CASSHLAGVAGELFF
TGTGCCAGCAGCCATCTAGCGGGAGTCGCCGGGGAGCTGTTTTTT
>TRBV18|TRBD2|.|TRBJ2-3
CASSPFVNSGGGTDTQYF
TGTGCCAGCTCACCATTTGTAAATAGCGGGGGCGGCACAGATACGCAGTATTTT
>TRBV3-1|.|few|TRBJ1-2
CASRRTVGDGYTF
TGTGCCAGCAGGAGAACAGTAGGGGATGGCTACACCTTC
>TRBV4-2|.|.|TRBJ2-6
CASRKDGSSGANVLTF
TGTGCCAGCAGGAAGGACGGAAGCTCTGGGGCCAACGTCCTGACTTTC
>TRBV20-1|.|.|TRBJ2-3
CCVPPRTQRGTDTQYF
TGCTGTGTTCCACCTAGGACCCAAAGGGGGACAGATACGCAGTATTTT
>TRBV4-2|.|.|TRBJ2-5
CASSHRGPRETQYF
TGTGCCAGCAGCCACCGGGGACCTCGGGAGACCCAGTACTTC
>TRBV6-5|.|.|TRBJ2-2
CASSYSGRGYTGELFF
TGTGCCAGCAGTTACTCGGGGAGGGGGTACACCGGGGAGCTGTTTTTT
>TRBV7-9|TRBD2|.|TRBJ2-3
CASSWTSGGSDTQYF
TGTGCCAGCAGCTGGACTAGCGGGGGTTCAGATACGCAGTATTTT
>TRBV28|TRBD1|few|TRBJ2-3
CASSSGQATDTQYF
TGTGCCAGCAGTTCCGGACAGGCCACAGATACGCAGTATTTT
>TRBV5-6|.|many|TRBJ1-5
CASSLLGLSNQPQHF
TGTGCCAGCAGCTTGTTAGGATTAAGCAATCAGCCCCAGCATTTT
>TRBV24-1|.|.|TRBJ2-7
CATQDPIFFEQYF
TGTGCCACCCAAGATCCGATTTTCTTCGAGCAGTACTTC
>TRBV3-1|.|few|TRBJ1-2
CASSQNSHRGYTF
TGTGCCAGCAGCCAGAACAGTCATCGCGGCTACACCTTC
>TRBV20-1|.|.|TRBJ2-3
CSVREFAPGEYF
TGCAGTGTTCGAGAGTTCGCCCCCGGGGAGTATTTT
>TRBV12-3/TRBV12-4|TRBD1|.|TRBJ1-2
CASSLQGAANYGYTF
TGTGCCAGCAGTTTGCAGGGGGCAGCTAACTATGGCTACACCTTC
>TRBV7-9|TRBD1|.|TRBJ2-1
CASSLTGQADNEQFF
TGTGCCAGCAGCTTAACGGGACAGGCTGACAATGAGCAGTTCTTC
>TRBV7-2|TRBD1|.|TRBJ2-3
CASSLGPSPGQGLTDTQYF
TGTGCCAGCAGCTTAGGGCCGTCCCCCGGACAGGGCCTCACAGATACGCAGTATTTT
>TRBV21-1|.|.|TRBJ2-2
CASSKVNRVAGELFF
TGTGCCAGCAGCAAAGTAAACAGGGTAGCCGGGGAGCTGTTTTTT
>TRBV20-1|TRBD1|.|TRBJ1-1
CSARGQGWNTEAFF
TGCAGTGCAAGGGGACAGGGGTGGAACACTGAAGCTTTCTTT
>TRBV4-1|TRBD2|few|TRBJ2-7
CASSQGTGTTYYEQYF
TGCGCCAGCAGCCAAGGTACCGGGACTACCTACTACGAGCAGTACTTC
>TRBV3-1|.|many|TRBJ1-1
CASSRTGGEAFF
TGTGCCAGCAGCCGAACTGGGGGTGAAGCTTTCTTT
>TRBV5-1|TRBD2|few|TRBJ2-3
CASSMGTSGGPHTQYF
TGCGCCAGCAGCATGGGGACTAGCGGGGGGCCTCATACGCAGTATTTT
>TRBV12-3/TRBV12-4|.|few|TRBJ1-1
CASSSNTYNTEAFF
TGTGCCAGCAGTTCCAACACCTATAACACTGAAGCTTTCTTT
>TRBV20-1|.|.|TRBJ2-3
CSARRGILTDTQYF
TGCAGTGCAAGACGAGGGATCCTCACAGATACGCAGTATTTT